Below, one T cell receptor (beta chain) is given with its context. The antigen remains undetermined. The record originates from a study of post-analysis software for immune sequencing data. Study as a whole: The patients showed relapsing-remitting, secondary progressive and progressive-relapsing multiple sclerosis courses.

The CDR3 has 15 residues. Germline CDR1 and CDR2: SEHNR and FQNEAQ (reference sequence). Trimming removed 5 bases from V and 3 bases from J, with 16 bases in between. Carried by the TCR beta cDNA libraries were unique molecular identifiers. There were roughly 0.95 to 11 million T cells, and 450,000 to 550,000 cDNA molecules came from them. Each CDR3 protein is one row after TCRdb ran MiXCR on the PCR reads. Here the sample spans about 760,000 distinct CDR3 sequences, just under 30% being singletons. Whole-study findings and limits: Elevated frequency relative to controls characterized several TRBV segments in patients, TRBV5-6, TRBV5-1 and TRBV20-1 among them. Samples prepared in the same batch strongly co-clustered by F measure. Significantly lower normalized Chao1 diversity was seen in multiple sclerosis patients than in controls.

This sequence joins TRBV7-9 and TRBJ1-1; maybe TRBD1 (6 bases). This receptor was obtained from a girl aged 10-17 years with multiple sclerosis. The sample comprised blood. The CDR3 spells CASSTQLGGHTEAFF. CDR3 DNA sequence: TGTGCCAGCAGCACCCAATTGGGGGGGCACACTGAAGCTTTCTTT.